Here is one TCR beta chain with its context. The antigen remains undetermined. This entry comes from a study of T-cell reconstitution after alpha-beta-depleted transplantation in children. Molecular barcoding with unique molecular identifiers was used for the TCRbeta library. Each CDR3 protein gets one entry after TCRdb re-called the PCR reads with MiXCR. The repertoire holds about 580,000 distinct CDR3 sequences, with approximately 22% as singletons. V shed 1 base, J shed 11 bases, and the junction held 7 bases outside the gene matches. Germline V gives CDR1 DFQATT, CDR2 SNEGSKA (reference sequence). This CDR3 region has 12 residues. The study, taken as a whole, reports: For some patients, TCRbeta diversity was high at day 60 because of recipient T cells and thymic progenitors that survived. Expanded graft clones, several hundred of them, were reportedly the source of alpha-beta T cells about two months after transplant. Newly generated T cells supplied most T-cell counts and diversity one year post-transplant.

V and J are TRBV20-1 and TRBJ1-1; TRBD1 matches 7 bases. The starting material was PBMCs, mostly from graft donor cells, obtained 360 days after TCRalphabeta/CD19-depleted stem cell transplant. This receptor was identified in a boy under two years old who had a stem cell transplant for acute myeloid leukemia, so the T cells may come from the graft donor. The CDR3 DNA reads TGCAGTGCTAGAGTACCGGGACAGAGGGCTTTCTTT. Translation: CSARVPGQRAFF.